Included here is one T cell receptor (beta chain) sequence, with context. Its antigen is unknown. TCRdb keeps only in-frame clones here, not all; method: immunoSEQ multiplex PCR. The table lists approximately 68,000 clones, 85% to 90% of them singletons. This sample is part of a study of OX40 agonist ivuxolimab in advanced cancers. Overall study context: Administration of intravenous ivuxolimab to patients occurred every 2 weeks at 0.01 to 10 mg/kg.

Whole-study results and caveats: People who partly responded at 0.1-3.0 mg/kg had some of the least clonal expansion seen.

The receptor comes from an adult with an advanced solid tumor such as melanoma, head and neck, liver or kidney cancer. The material was CD4+ or CD8+ T cells sorted from blood, obtained in a trial of the OX40 agonist ivuxolimab.

The CDR3, as DNA: TGTGCCAGCAGTTACTCGACCGGCTACGAGCAGTACTTC. Protein sequence: CASSYSTGYEQYF. The chain combines TRBV6-5 with TRBJ2-7; D call uncertain. Trimming left V 0 bases short and J 3 bases short, with 6 bases between. Germline V gives CDR1 MNHEY, CDR2 SVGAGI. The CDR3 contains 13 residues.